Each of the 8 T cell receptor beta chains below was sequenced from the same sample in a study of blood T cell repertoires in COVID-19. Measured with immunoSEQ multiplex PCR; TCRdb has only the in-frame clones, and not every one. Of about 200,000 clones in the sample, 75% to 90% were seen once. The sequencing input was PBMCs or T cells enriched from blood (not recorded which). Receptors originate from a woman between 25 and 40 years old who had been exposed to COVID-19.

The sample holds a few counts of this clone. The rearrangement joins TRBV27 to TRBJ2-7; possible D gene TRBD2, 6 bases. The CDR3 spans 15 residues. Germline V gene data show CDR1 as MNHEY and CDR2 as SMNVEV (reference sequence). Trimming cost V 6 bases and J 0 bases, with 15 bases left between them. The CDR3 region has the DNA TGTGCCAGCAGCCGTGGGGCCGGGGGCTCCTACGAGCAGTACTTC. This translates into CASSRGAGGSYEQYF.

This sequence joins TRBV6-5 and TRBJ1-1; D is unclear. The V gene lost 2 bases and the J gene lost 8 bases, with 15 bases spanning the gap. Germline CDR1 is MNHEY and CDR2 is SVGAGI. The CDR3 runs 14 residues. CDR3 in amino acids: CASSYVGRRKEAFF. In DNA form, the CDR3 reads TGTGCCAGCAGTTACGTAGGTCGGAGAAAAGAAGCTTTCTTT.

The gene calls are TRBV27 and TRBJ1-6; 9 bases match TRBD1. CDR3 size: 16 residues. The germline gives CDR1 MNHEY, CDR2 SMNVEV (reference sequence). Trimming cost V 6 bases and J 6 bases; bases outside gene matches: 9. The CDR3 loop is CASRDRGNHVNSPLHF. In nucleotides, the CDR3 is TGTGCCAGCAGGGACAGGGGCAACCACGTTAATTCACCCCTCCACTTT.

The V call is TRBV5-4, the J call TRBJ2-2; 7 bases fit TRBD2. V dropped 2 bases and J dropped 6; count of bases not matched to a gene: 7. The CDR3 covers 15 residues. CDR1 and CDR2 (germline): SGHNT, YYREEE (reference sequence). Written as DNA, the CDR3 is TGTGCCAGCAGCTTAGACGCTAGCGGCGCCGGGGAGCTGTTTTTT. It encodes CASSLDASGAGELFF.

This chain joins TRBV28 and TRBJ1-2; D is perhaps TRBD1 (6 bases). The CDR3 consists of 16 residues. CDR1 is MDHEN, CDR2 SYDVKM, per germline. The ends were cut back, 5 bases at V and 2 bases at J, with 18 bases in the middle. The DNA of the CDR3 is TGTGCCAGCAGTGGTTGGGCTCCAGGGGCAAACTATGGCTACACCTTC. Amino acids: CASSGWAPGANYGYTF.

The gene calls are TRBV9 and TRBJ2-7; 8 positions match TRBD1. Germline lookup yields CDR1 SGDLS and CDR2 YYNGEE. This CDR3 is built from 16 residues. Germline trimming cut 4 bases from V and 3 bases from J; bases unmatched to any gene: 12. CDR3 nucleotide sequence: TGTGCCAGCAGCCCAACCCCGGACAGGGTAATCTACGAGCAGTACTTC. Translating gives CASSPTPDRVIYEQYF.

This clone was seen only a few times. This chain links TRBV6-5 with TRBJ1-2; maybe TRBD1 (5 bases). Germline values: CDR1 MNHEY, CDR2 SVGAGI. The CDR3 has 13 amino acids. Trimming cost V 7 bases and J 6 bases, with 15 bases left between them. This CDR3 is CASNGPGGNGYTF. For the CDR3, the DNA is TGTGCCAGCAATGGGCCGGGGGGGAATGGCTACACCTTC.

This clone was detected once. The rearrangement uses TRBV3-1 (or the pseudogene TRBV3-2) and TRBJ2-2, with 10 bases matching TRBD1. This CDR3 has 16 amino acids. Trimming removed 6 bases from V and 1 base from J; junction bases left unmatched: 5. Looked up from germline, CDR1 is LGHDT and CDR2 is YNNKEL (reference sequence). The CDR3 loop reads CASSRGTGENTGELFF. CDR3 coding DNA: TGTGCCAGCAGTCGGGGGACAGGGGAGAACACCGGGGAGCTGTTTTTT.